This entry is about one TCR beta chain. Its antigen is currently unknown. This entry belongs to a study of T cell responses to AZD1222 COVID-19 vaccine. Study as a whole: Pooled samples include second doses given at about 4 or 12 weeks.

General study findings and limits: Clonal diversity was possibly underestimated; the donors were predominantly white British and more often female. Along spike, vaccine-associated CD4 TCRs were found throughout, with dominance at 160-218 and 743-854.

The data were produced by immunoSEQ multiplex PCR, yet TCRdb's version contains in-frame clones alone and is incomplete. The sample lists just under 35,000 clones, 75% to 90% occurring once. Trimming at V came to 2 bases and at J to 2 bases, leaving 6 bases not matched to a gene. Germline CDR1 is SGHTS and CDR2 is YDEGEE. The CDR3 sequence is 15 residues long. The material was peripheral blood, obtained on day 0 of AZD1222 vaccination. The sequence came from an adult in good health. This chain uses TRBV5-8 with TRBJ2-7; 8 positions match TRBD1. Here the CDR3 reads CASSFGQGRAYEQYF. Written as DNA, the CDR3 is TGTGCCAGCAGCTTCGGACAGGGTAGGGCCTACGAGCAGTACTTC.